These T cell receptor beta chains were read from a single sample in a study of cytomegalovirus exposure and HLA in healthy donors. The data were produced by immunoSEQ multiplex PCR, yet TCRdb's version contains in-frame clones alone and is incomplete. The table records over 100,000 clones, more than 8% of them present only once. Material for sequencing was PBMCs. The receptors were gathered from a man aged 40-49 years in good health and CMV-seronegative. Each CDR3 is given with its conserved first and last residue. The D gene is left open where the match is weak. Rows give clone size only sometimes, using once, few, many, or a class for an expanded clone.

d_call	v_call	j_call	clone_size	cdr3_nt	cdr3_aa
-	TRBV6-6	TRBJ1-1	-	TGTGCCAGCACCGAAGGGAGGGCCACTGAAGCTTTCTTT	CASTEGRATEAFF
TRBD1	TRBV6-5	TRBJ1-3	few	TGTGCCAGCAGTCAGACAGGGGAAGGACGAAACACCATATATTTT	CASSQTGEGRNTIYF
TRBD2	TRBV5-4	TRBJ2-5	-	TGTGCCAGCAGCCTAGCGGGGGGGCAAGAGACCCAGTACTTC	CASSLAGGQETQYF
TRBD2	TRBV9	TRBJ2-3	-	TGTGCCAGCAGCGTTAGCGGGGGAGCTAGCACAGATACGCAGTATTTT	CASSVSGGASTDTQYF
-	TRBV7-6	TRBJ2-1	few	TGTGCCAGCAGCTTAGGGGGGGGCCCCTACAATGAGCAGTTCTTC	CASSLGGGPYNEQFF
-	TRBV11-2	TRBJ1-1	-	TGTGCCAGCAGCCCCCGGACTGAAGCTTTCTTT	CASSPRTEAFF
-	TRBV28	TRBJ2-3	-	TGTGCCAGCAGTTCGAAGGCCCTCGGAGTAGGTCACGTCACAGATACGCAGTATTTT	CASSSKALGVGHVTDTQYF
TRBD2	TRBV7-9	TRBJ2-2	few	TGTGCCAGCAGAACCTCTAGCGGGGTTTACACCGGGGAGCTGTTTTTT	CASRTSSGVYTGELFF
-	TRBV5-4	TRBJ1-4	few	TGTGCCAGCAGTACTGGGGCTGCAACTAATGAAAAACTGTTTTTT	CASSTGAATNEKLFF
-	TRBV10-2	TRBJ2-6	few	TGCGCCAGCAGTGAGGTCCTCTCTGGGGCCAACGTCCTGACTTTC	CASSEVLSGANVLTF
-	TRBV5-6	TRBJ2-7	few	TGTGCCAGCAGCTTTAAATACGAGCAGTACTTC	CASSFKYEQYF
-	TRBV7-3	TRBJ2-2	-	TGTGCCAGCAGCTCCAGCGGAGGGGGGGGGACGAACACCGGGGAGCTGTTTTTT	CASSSSGGGGTNTGELFF
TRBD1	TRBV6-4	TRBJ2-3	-	TGTGCCAGCAGTGAGACAGGGGGGGCCCCAGATACGCAGTATTTT	CASSETGGAPDTQYF
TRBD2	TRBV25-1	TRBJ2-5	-	TGTGCCAGCGAATCCTTAGCGGGGGGGGGTTTCGAGACCCAGTACTTC	CASESLAGGGFETQYF
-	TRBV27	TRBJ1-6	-	TGTGCCAGCCGCTACTCAGGGATTCAAACCCTCCACTTT	CASRYSGIQTLHF
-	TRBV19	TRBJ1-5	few	TGTGCCAGTAGTCGGGGGGGTGTTGGGGGCAATCAGCCCCAGCATTTT	CASSRGGVGGNQPQHF
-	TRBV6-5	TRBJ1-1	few	TGTGCCAGCAGTTACGGCAGGCCGAACACTGAAGCTTTCTTT	CASSYGRPNTEAFF
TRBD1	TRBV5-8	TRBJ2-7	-	TGTGCCAGCAGGGATGGACAGGGTCTCTTCTACGAGCAGTACTTC	CASRDGQGLFYEQYF
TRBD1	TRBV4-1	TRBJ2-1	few	TGCGCCAGCAGCCGGACCGCCCCGACAGGGGTCAATGAGCAGTTCTTC	CASSRTAPTGVNEQFF
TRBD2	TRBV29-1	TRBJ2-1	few	TGCAGCGTTGAGACCGGACTAGTTAATGAGCAGTTCTTC	CSVETGLVNEQFF
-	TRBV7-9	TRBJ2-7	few	TGTGCCAGCAGCCCTAGGGGGATAGGGGGTTTTGAGCAGTACTTC	CASSPRGIGGFEQYF
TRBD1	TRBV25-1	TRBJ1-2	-	TGTGCCAGCAGAGCCGGGGGACAGAACTATGGCTACACCTTC	CASRAGGQNYGYTF
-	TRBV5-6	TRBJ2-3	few	TGTGCCAGCAGCTTCTGGCGGTCCACAGATACGCAGTATTTT	CASSFWRSTDTQYF
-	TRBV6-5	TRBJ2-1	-	TGTGCCAGCAGTTACTTACGGACAAATGAGCAGTTCTTC	CASSYLRTNEQFF
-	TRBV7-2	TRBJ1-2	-	TGTGCCAGCAGCTTAAACTTGTTAGGGCGGGAGGGCTACACCTTC	CASSLNLLGREGYTF
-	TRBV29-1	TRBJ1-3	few	TGCAGCGCGGAACAGGGCGATGGAAACACCATATATTTT	CSAEQGDGNTIYF
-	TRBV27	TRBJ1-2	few	TGTGCCAGCAGTTTTAACTCTTACTATGGCTACACCTTC	CASSFNSYYGYTF
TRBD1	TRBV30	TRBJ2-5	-	TGTGCCTGGAGCCGTGACAGGGAGTGGCAAGAGACCCAGTACTTC	CAWSRDREWQETQYF
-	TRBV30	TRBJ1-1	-	TGTGCCTGGACGCGTGTGGAAGCTTTCTTT	CAWTRVEAFF
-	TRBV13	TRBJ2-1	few	TGTGCCAGCAGCTTAGCCCCTCAACAGGGCAATGAGCAGTTCTTC	CASSLAPQQGNEQFF
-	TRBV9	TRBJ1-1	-	TGTGCCAGCAGCCAGGGGAGCTACACTGAAGCTTTCTTT	CASSQGSYTEAFF
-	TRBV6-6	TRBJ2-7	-	TGTGCCAGCAGTTACAATAGCTACGAGCAGTACTTC	CASSYNSYEQYF
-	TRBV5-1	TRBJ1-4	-	TGCGCCAGCAGCCGCTTAGAGGGCGGTGAAAAACTGTTTTTT	CASSRLEGGEKLFF
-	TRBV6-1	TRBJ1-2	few	TGTGCCAGCAGTGAACAGGCACCCACTGGCTATGGCTACACCTTC	CASSEQAPTGYGYTF
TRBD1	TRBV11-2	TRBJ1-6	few	TGTGCCAGCAGCCGACGACAGGGGCAAAATTCACCCCTCCACTTT	CASSRRQGQNSPLHF
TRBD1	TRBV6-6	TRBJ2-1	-	TGTGCCAGCAGTTACCAGGGGGACTACAATGAGCAGTTCTTC	CASSYQGDYNEQFF
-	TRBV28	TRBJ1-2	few	TGTGCCAGCAGTTTGGAGGGAAACTATGGCTACACCTTC	CASSLEGNYGYTF
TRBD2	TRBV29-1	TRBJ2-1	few	TGCAGCGTTGAAGGGGCGGGGGGTGACAATGAGCAGTTCTTC	CSVEGAGGDNEQFF
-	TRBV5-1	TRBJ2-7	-	TGCGCCAGCAGCTTGGCCACAGGGTCGGCCTACGAGCAGTACTTC	CASSLATGSAYEQYF
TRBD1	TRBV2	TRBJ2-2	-	TGTGCCAGCAGTGAGTACAGGGGGTCGAACACCGGGGAGCTGTTTTTT	CASSEYRGSNTGELFF
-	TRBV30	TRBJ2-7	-	TGTGCCTGGAAAGGGAGTGGGCCCTACGAGCAGTACTTC	CAWKGSGPYEQYF
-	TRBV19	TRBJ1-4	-	TGTGCCAGTAGTATAGATAGGGGGTCGAATGAAAAACTGTTTTTT	CASSIDRGSNEKLFF
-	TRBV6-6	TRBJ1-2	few	TGTGCCAGCAGTTCGGGGGTCTGGGGCGGGGGCTACACCTTC	CASSSGVWGGGYTF
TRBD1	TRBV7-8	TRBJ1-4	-	TGTGCCAGCAGCAACTACAGGGGTATATCGCCTAATGAAAAACTGTTTTTT	CASSNYRGISPNEKLFF
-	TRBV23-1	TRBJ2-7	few	TGCGCCAGCAGTCTAGGGCAGGGGCAACTAACCTACGAGCAGTACTTC	CASSLGQGQLTYEQYF
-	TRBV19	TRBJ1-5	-	TGTGCCAGTAGTAACGAGAGAGTTAGCTATCAGCCCCAGCATTTT	CASSNERVSYQPQHF
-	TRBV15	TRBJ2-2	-	TGTGCCACCAGCAGAGATCAGGATAGCGGGGAGCTGTTTTTT	CATSRDQDSGELFF
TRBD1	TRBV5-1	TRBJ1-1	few	TGCGCCAGCAGCTGGACAGGGAGGGAGGCTGAAGCTTTCTTT	CASSWTGREAEAFF
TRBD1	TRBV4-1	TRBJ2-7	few	TGCGCCAGCAGCCAGGGCCCGGGACAGGGTTACGAGCAGTACTTC	CASSQGPGQGYEQYF
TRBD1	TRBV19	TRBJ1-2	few	TGTGCCAGTAGCGCCCCGGGACAGGGGAACTATGGCTACACCTTC	CASSAPGQGNYGYTF
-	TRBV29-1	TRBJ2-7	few	TGCAGCGCCTCAGGTCAGAGCTCCTACGAGCAGTACTTC	CSASGQSSYEQYF
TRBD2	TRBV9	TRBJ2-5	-	TGTGCCAGCAGCCCGGGGGGCCAAGAGACCCAGTACTTC	CASSPGGQETQYF
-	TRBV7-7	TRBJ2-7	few	TGTGCCAGCAGCTTAAATCCCGGACAGGGAGGGGAGCAGTACTTC	CASSLNPGQGGEQYF
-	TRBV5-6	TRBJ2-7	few	TGTGCCAGCAGCCCAGGGGCCAGCCCGGTACCCTACGAGCAGTACTTC	CASSPGASPVPYEQYF
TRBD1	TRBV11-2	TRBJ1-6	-	TGTGCCAGCTCGGTACGGGGACAGGGCAATTCACCCCTCCACTTT	CASSVRGQGNSPLHF
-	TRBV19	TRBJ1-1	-	TGTGCCAGTAGTATAGACGAGGGGGGGGTGAACACTGAAGCTTTCTTT	CASSIDEGGVNTEAFF
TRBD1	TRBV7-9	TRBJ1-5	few	TGTGCCAGCAGCTTAGGGACAGGGGACAATCAGCCCCAGCATTTT	CASSLGTGDNQPQHF